This record covers a single T cell receptor (beta chain). Antigen specificity is unknown. Generated by immunoSEQ multiplex PCR, the TCRdb table keeps only in-frame clones and is missing some. This table has 300,000 to 400,000 clones, 88% appearing once. The data originate from a study of cytomegalovirus exposure and HLA in healthy donors. Study-level points and caveats: A later analysis found first-cohort TCR clusters tended to co-occur in the 130 or so validation repertoires.

Losses at the gene ends were 4 bases for V and 1 base for J; bases not matched to a gene: 10. This CDR3 comprises 17 residues. The V gene's germline CDR1 is SEHNR and CDR2 FQNEAQ (reference sequence). The study drew the donors from its approximately 110-subject validation cohort, separate from the approximately 700-subject first cohort. The sequence derives from a man younger than 45 in good health and CMV-seronegative. Sample: PBMCs. V gene TRBV7-9 combines with J gene TRBJ1-2, with TRBD1 matching over 9 bases. CDR3 sequence reads: CASSSTDRGIHNYGYTF. The CDR3 region has the DNA TGTGCCAGCAGCTCCACGGACAGGGGTATCCATAACTATGGCTACACCTTC.